This T cell receptor (beta chain) appears in the sequencing data of a study of CD8 T cells in ankylosing spondylitis. TCRdb re-analysed the 5' RACE reads in MiXCR, keeping a single row per CDR3 protein. The repertoire consists of 200,000 or so distinct CDR3 sequences, with 10% to 15% occurring once and the leading ten covering approximately 10%. In this sample, this clonotype turned up many times. This receptor was taken from a female donor with ankylosing spondylitis or in good health (not recorded which). The sequencing sample was made of blood, either unsorted or a sorted T cell fraction (not recorded which).

CDR3 amino acids: CATLAGVTDTQYF. CDR3 nucleotides: TGTGCCACCTTAGCGGGAGTGACAGATACGCAGTATTTT. V and J are TRBV5-5 and TRBJ2-3; TRBD2 aligns across 9 bases. This CDR3 has 13 amino acids. CDR1 is SGHKS and CDR2 is YYEKEE in the germline V gene (reference sequence). The ends lost 9 bases at V and 3 bases at J; junction bases unmatched: 5. Filled out from reference TRBV5-5 and TRBJ2-3, the complete variable domain reads DAGVTQSPTHLIKTRGQQVTLRCSPISGHKSVSWYQQVLGQGPQFIFQYYEKEERGRGNFPDRFSARQFPNYSSELNVNALLLGDSALYLCATLAGVTDTQYFGPGTRLTVL.